This record looks at one TCR beta chain sequence and its context. The data belong to a study of cytomegalovirus exposure and HLA in healthy donors. Germline V gives CDR1 SEHNR, CDR2 FQNEAQ (reference sequence). V was shortened by 1 base and J by 5 bases, with 13 bases between the two germline ends. The CDR3 loop spans 15 amino acids. The PCR made use of 60 Vbeta and 13 Jbeta primers. The repertoire was sequenced with immunoSEQ multiplex PCR; TCRdb's copy has only in-frame clones and lacks some. This sample's table has some 60,000 clones. The gene calls are TRBV7-9 and TRBJ2-3; a possible D gene is TRBD2 (7 bases). Sequencing was performed on PBMCs. The TCR comes from a man aged 25 to 40 in good health and CMV-seropositive. CDR3 loop: CASSLVARGGDTQYF. DNA for the CDR3: TGTGCCAGCAGCTTAGTGGCAAGGGGGGGAGATACGCAGTATTTT.